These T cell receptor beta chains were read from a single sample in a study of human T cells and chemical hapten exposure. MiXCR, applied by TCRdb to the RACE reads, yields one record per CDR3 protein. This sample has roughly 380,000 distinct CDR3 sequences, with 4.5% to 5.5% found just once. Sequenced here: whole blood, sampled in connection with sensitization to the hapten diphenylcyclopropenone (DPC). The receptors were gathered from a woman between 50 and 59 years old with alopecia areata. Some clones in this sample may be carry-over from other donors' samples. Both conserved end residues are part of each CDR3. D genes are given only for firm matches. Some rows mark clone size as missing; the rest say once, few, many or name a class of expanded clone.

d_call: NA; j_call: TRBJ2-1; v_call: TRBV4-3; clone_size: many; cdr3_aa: CASSQGSSSYNEQFF; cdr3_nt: TGCGCCAGCAGCCAGGGCTCGAGCTCCTACAATGAGCAGTTCTTC
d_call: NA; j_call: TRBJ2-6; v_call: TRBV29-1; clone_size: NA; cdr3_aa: CSVVWLGAGANVLTF; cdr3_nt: TGCAGCGTTGTTTGGTTGGGGGCCGGGGCCAACGTCCTGACTTTC
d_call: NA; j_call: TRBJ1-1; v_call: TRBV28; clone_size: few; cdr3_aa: CASSSPQQGSTEAFF; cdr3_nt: TGTGCCAGCAGTTCTCCGCAACAGGGCAGCACTGAAGCTTTCTTT
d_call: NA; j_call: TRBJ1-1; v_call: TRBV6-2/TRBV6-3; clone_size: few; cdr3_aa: CASSDGEGRPNTEAFF; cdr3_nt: TGTGCCAGCAGTGACGGGGAGGGCAGACCGAACACTGAAGCTTTCTTT
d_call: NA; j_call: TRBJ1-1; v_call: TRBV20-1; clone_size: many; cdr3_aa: CSARETAMNTEAFF; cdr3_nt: TGCAGTGCTAGAGAAACAGCCATGAACACTGAAGCTTTCTTT
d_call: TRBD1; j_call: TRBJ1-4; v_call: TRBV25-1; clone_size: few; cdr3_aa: CASRSGQGVAVEKLFF; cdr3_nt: TGTGCCAGCAGGTCGGGACAGGGGGTAGCGGTCGAAAAACTGTTTTTT
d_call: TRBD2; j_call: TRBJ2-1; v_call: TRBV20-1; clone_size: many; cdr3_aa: CSARGLAGVNEQFF; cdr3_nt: TGCAGTGCTCGGGGACTAGCGGGAGTCAATGAGCAGTTCTTC
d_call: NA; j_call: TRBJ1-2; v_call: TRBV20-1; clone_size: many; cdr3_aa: CSALGATEPYGYTF; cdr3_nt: TGCAGTGCCCTAGGAGCGACAGAGCCTTATGGCTACACCTTC
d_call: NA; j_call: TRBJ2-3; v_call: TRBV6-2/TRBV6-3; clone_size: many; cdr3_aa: CASSYDTSETDTQYF; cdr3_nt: TGTGCCAGCAGTTACGATACTTCCGAAACAGATACGCAGTATTTT
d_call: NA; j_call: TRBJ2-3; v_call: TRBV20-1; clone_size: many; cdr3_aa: CSARSSAYTDTQYF; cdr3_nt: TGCAGTGCTAGGTCCAGCGCGTACACAGATACGCAGTATTTT
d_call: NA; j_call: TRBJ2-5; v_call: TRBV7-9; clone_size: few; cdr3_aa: CASSPSAQETQYF; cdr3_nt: TGTGCCAGCAGCCCGTCGGCGCAAGAGACCCAGTACTTC
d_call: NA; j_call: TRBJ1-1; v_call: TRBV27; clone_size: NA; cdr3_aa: CASSAQPMRLRAFF; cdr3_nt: TGTGCCAGCAGTGCCCAGCCGATGAGATTACGGGCTTTCTTT
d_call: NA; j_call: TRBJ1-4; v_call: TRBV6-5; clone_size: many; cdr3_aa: CASSQIGPGEKLFF; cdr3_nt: TGTGCCAGCAGCCAGATCGGACCTGGCGAAAAACTGTTTTTT
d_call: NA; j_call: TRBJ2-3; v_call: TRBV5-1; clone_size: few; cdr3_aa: CASGRGGTDTQYF; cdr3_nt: TGCGCCAGCGGGCGGGGCGGCACAGATACGCAGTATTTT
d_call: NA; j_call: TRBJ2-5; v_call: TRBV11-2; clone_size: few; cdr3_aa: CASSPSGFDQETQYF; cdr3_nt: TGTGCCAGCAGCCCGAGCGGGTTTGATCAAGAGACCCAGTACTTC
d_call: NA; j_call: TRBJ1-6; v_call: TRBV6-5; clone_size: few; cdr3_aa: CASKERVSPLHF; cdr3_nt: TGTGCCAGCAAGGAACGGGTCTCACCCCTCCACTTT
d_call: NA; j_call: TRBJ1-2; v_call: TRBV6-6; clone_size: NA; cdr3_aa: CASSYEGEGYGYTF; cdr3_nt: TGTGCCAGCAGTTACGAGGGTGAGGGCTATGGCTACACCTTC
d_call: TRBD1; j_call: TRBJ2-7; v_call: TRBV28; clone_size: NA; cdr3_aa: CASAGTGSYEQYF; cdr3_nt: TGTGCCAGCGCCGGGACAGGGTCCTACGAGCAGTACTTC
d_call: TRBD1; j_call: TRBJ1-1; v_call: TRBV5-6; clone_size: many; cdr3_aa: CASSLGVRQGAEAFF; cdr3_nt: TGTGCCAGCAGCTTGGGGGTGCGGCAGGGGGCCGAGGCTTTCTTT
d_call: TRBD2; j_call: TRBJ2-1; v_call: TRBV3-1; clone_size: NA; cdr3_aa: CASSHDPLAGGPDEQFF; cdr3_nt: TGTGCCAGCAGCCATGACCCACTAGCGGGAGGGCCAGATGAGCAGTTCTTC
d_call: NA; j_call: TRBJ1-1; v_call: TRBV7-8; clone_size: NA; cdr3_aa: CASSSLRGSEAFF; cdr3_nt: TGTGCCAGCAGCTCACTGAGGGGGTCTGAAGCTTTCTTT
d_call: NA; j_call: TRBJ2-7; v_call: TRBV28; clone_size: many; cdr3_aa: CASSLGVDEQYF; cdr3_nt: TGTGCCAGCAGCCTAGGGGTCGACGAGCAGTACTTC
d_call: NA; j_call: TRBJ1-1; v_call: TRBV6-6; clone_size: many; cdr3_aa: CASSYSGDGTEAFF; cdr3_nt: TGTGCCAGCAGTTACTCAGGGGACGGTACTGAAGCTTTCTTT
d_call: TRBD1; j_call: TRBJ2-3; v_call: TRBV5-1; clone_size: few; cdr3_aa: CASNRDRGTDTQYF; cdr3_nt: TGCGCCAGCAACCGGGACAGGGGGACAGATACGCAGTATTTT
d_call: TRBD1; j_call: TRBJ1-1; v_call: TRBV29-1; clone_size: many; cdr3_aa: CSGGRDSSNTEAFF; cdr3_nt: TGCAGCGGGGGCCGGGACAGCTCGAACACTGAAGCTTTCTTT
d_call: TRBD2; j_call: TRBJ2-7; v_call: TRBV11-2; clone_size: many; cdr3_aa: CASSLVREGGREQYF; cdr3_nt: TGTGCCAGCAGCTTAGTGCGGGAGGGCGGGCGCGAGCAGTACTTC
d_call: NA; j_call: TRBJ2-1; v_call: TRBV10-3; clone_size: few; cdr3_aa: CAISEGEQFF; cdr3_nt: TGTGCCATCAGTGAGGGGGAGCAGTTCTTC
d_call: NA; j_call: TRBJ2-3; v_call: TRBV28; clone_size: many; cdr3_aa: CALSEGLSTDTQYF; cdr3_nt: TGTGCCCTGTCTGAGGGTCTCAGCACAGATACGCAGTATTTT
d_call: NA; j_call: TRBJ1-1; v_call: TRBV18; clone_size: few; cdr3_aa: CASSPGLGTDTEAFF; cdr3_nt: TGTGCCAGCTCACCGGGCCTGGGGACGGACACTGAAGCTTTCTTT
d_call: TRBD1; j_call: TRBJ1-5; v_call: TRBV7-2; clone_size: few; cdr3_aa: CASSLRPRQGGNNQPQHF; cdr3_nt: TGTGCCAGCAGCTTACGGCCCCGACAGGGAGGTAACAATCAGCCCCAGCATTTT
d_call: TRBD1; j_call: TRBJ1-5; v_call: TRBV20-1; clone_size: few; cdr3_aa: CSARGDRGGKPQHF; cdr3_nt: TGCAGTGCTAGAGGGGACAGGGGTGGTAAGCCCCAGCATTTT
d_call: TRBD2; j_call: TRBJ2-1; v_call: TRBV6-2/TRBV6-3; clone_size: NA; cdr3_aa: CASSYGRERGNEQFF; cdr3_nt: TGTGCCAGCAGTTACGGGCGGGAGCGAGGTAATGAGCAGTTCTTC
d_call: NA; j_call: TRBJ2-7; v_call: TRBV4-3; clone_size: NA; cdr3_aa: CASSQAGPAAYEQYF; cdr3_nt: TGCGCCAGCAGCCAGGCCGGCCCGGCTGCCTACGAGCAGTACTTC
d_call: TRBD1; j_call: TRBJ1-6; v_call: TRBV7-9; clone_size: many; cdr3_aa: CASSLGDREGSPLHF; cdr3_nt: TGTGCCAGCAGCTTAGGAGACAGGGAGGGTTCACCCCTCCACTTT
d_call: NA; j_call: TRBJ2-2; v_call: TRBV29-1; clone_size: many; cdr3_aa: CSVERRASNTGELFF; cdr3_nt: TGCAGCGTTGAAAGGCGGGCCTCGAACACCGGGGAGCTGTTTTTT
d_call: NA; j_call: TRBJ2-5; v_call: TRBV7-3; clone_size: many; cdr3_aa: CASRQGHEETQYF; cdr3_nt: TGTGCCAGCAGGCAGGGACATGAAGAGACCCAGTACTTC
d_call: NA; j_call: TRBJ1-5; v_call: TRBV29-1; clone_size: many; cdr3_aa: CSVADRNQPQHF; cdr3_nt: TGCAGCGTTGCTGACCGCAATCAGCCCCAGCATTTT
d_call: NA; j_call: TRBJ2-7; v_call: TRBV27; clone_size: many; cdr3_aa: CASSPTGYEQYF; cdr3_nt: TGTGCCAGCAGCCCGACAGGCTACGAGCAGTACTTC
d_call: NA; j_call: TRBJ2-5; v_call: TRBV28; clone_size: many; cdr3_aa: CASRPGTISETQYF; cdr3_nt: TGTGCCAGCAGGCCCGGGACAATATCGGAGACCCAGTACTTC
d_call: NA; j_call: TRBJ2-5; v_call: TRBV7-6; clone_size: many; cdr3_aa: CASSTDLSAQETQYF; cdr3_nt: TGTGCCAGCAGCACCGACCTGAGCGCCCAAGAGACCCAGTACTTC
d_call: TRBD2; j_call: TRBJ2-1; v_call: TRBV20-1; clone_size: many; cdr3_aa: CSASLLAANEQFF; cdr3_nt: TGCAGTGCTAGCCTACTAGCGGCGAATGAGCAGTTCTTC
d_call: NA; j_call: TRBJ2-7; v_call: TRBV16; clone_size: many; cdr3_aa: CASSQSGGPNYEQYF; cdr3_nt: TGTGCCAGCAGCCAATCTGGGGGCCCGAACTACGAGCAGTACTTC
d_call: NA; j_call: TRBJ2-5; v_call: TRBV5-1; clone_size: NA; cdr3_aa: CASSLESPTGETQYF; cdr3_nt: TGCGCCAGCAGCTTGGAGTCCCCGACGGGAGAGACCCAGTACTTC
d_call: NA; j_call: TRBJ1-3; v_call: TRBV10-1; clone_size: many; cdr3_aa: CASSESPGSGNTIYF; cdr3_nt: TGCGCCAGCAGTGAGTCGCCAGGCTCTGGAAACACCATATATTTT
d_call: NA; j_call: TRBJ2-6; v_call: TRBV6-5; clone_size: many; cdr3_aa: CATQSSGANVLTF; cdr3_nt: TGTGCCACCCAAAGTTCTGGGGCCAACGTCCTGACTTTC
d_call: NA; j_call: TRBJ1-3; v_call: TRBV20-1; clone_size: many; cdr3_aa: CSASRGPTSGNTIYF; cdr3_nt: TGCAGTGCTAGTAGGGGACCGACCTCTGGAAACACCATATATTTT
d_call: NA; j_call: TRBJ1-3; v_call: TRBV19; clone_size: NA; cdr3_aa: CASTRPGNTIYF; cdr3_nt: TGTGCCAGTACTAGACCCGGAAACACCATATATTTT
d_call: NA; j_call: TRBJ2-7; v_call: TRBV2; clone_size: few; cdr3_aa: CASSPTPGSYEQYF; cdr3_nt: TGTGCCAGCAGCCCAACCCCAGGTAGCTACGAGCAGTACTTC
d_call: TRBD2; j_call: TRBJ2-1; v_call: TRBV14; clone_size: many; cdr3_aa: CASSQDLAGLAGRPRSEQFF; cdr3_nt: TGTGCCAGCAGCCAAGATCTCGCGGGACTAGCGGGGCGCCCCCGCAGTGAGCAGTTCTTC
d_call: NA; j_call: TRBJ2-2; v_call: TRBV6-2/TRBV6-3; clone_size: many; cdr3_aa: CASRSDWRESGELFF; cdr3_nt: TGTGCCAGCAGATCCGACTGGAGGGAATCCGGGGAGCTGTTTTTT
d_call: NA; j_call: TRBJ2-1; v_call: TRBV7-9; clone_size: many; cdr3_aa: CASSLVAARVGYEQFF; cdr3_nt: TGTGCCAGCAGCTTAGTCGCCGCTAGGGTAGGCTATGAGCAGTTCTTC
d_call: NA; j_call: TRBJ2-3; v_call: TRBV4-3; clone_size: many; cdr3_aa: CASSLRSGSSDTQYF; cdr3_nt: TGCGCCAGCAGCCTCCGCTCTGGGAGCTCAGATACGCAGTATTTT
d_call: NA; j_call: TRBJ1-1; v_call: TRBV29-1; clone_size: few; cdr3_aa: CSVEAGVGTEAFF; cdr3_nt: TGCAGCGTTGAGGCTGGGGTGGGCACTGAAGCTTTCTTT